A selection of T cell receptor beta chains follows, all from one sample in a study of radiotherapy plus CTLA-4 blockade in lung cancer. TCRdb's copy holds only in-frame clones and misses some; the assay was immunoSEQ multiplex PCR. This sample carries about 62,000 clones, roughly 76% of them seen once, and the ten largest clones take about 3%. The specimen comprised peripheral blood, sampled from a patient treated with radiotherapy plus ipilimumab. The source is a human donor with non-small cell lung cancer who had a complete response to radiotherapy plus ipilimumab. The CDR3 runs from the conserved cysteine through the conserved F or W. Each record gives: J gene, CDR3 length, V gene, clone size, D gene, CDR3 DNA, CDR3 protein. A D gene is named only where the DNA matches it firmly. The size entry is marked missing in some rows and otherwise reads once, few, many or a size class.

j_call: TRBJ2-7; cdr3_length: 12; v_call: TRBV30; clone_size: NA; d_call: TRBD1; cdr3_nt: TGTGCCTGGAGGCAGGGGGCCTACGAGCAGTACTTC; cdr3_aa: CAWRQGAYEQYF
j_call: TRBJ2-1; cdr3_length: 13; v_call: TRBV10-3; clone_size: few; d_call: NA; cdr3_nt: TGTGCCACCGCAGATACCAAAAACAATGAGCAGTTCTTC; cdr3_aa: CATADTKNNEQFF
j_call: TRBJ2-2; cdr3_length: 13; v_call: TRBV9; clone_size: NA; d_call: NA; cdr3_nt: TGTGCCAGCAGTCAGGGGTGGACCGGGGAGCTGTTTTTT; cdr3_aa: CASSQGWTGELFF
j_call: TRBJ1-5; cdr3_length: 15; v_call: TRBV19; clone_size: NA; d_call: TRBD1; cdr3_nt: TGTGCCAGTAGACACCATCGAACAGGGGATCAGCCCCAGCATTTT; cdr3_aa: CASRHHRTGDQPQHF
j_call: TRBJ1-4; cdr3_length: 16; v_call: TRBV9; clone_size: NA; d_call: TRBD1; cdr3_nt: TGTGCCAGCAGCAGAGACAGGGGTGATGGTAATGAAAAACTGTTTTTT; cdr3_aa: CASSRDRGDGNEKLFF
j_call: TRBJ2-1; cdr3_length: 13; v_call: TRBV11-2; clone_size: NA; d_call: TRBD1; cdr3_nt: TGTGCCATCCGGGGACAGGGGGACAATGAGCAGTTCTTC; cdr3_aa: CAIRGQGDNEQFF
j_call: TRBJ1-1; cdr3_length: 14; v_call: TRBV6-5; clone_size: once; d_call: TRBD1; cdr3_nt: TGTGCCAGCAGACAGGGGGGCATGAACACTGAAGCTTTCTTT; cdr3_aa: CASRQGGMNTEAFF
j_call: TRBJ2-7; cdr3_length: 15; v_call: TRBV19; clone_size: NA; d_call: TRBD1; cdr3_nt: TGTGCCAGTAGTGACCCCACAGGGGGGCTAAGCGAGCAGTACTTC; cdr3_aa: CASSDPTGGLSEQYF
j_call: TRBJ2-7; cdr3_length: 13; v_call: TRBV18; clone_size: NA; d_call: TRBD1; cdr3_nt: TGTGCCAGCTCAACTGGACAGGGCTACGAGCAGTACTTC; cdr3_aa: CASSTGQGYEQYF
j_call: TRBJ1-4; cdr3_length: 15; v_call: TRBV28; clone_size: NA; d_call: NA; cdr3_nt: TGTGCCAGCAGTTTTGTGACACCATCGAGTGAAAAACTGTTTTTT; cdr3_aa: CASSFVTPSSEKLFF
j_call: TRBJ1-4; cdr3_length: 13; v_call: TRBV6-5; clone_size: NA; d_call: NA; cdr3_nt: TGTGCCAGCAGAAAGGGGTCGGGGGAGAAACTGTTTTTT; cdr3_aa: CASRKGSGEKLFF
j_call: TRBJ2-1; cdr3_length: 18; v_call: TRBV5-4; clone_size: NA; d_call: NA; cdr3_nt: TGTGCCAGCAGCAAGGGGGGGACAGGACCCATAAGAGGGGGTGAGCAGTTCTTC; cdr3_aa: CASSKGGTGPIRGGEQFF
j_call: TRBJ2-7; cdr3_length: 12; v_call: TRBV29-1; clone_size: NA; d_call: NA; cdr3_nt: TGCAGCGTTGGAAGACAGGTTTACGAGCAGTACTTC; cdr3_aa: CSVGRQVYEQYF
j_call: TRBJ2-2; cdr3_length: 16; v_call: TRBV7-3; clone_size: NA; d_call: TRBD2; cdr3_nt: TGTGCCAGCAGCTCTACTAGCGGGAGGGCCGGCGGGGAGCTGTTTTTT; cdr3_aa: CASSSTSGRAGGELFF
j_call: TRBJ2-1; cdr3_length: 17; v_call: TRBV11-2; clone_size: NA; d_call: TRBD2; cdr3_nt: TGTGCCAGCAGCCCCCGACTAGCGGGAGTTGTGTACAATGAGCAGTTCTTC; cdr3_aa: CASSPRLAGVVYNEQFF
j_call: TRBJ1-2; cdr3_length: 12; v_call: TRBV6-5; clone_size: NA; d_call: NA; cdr3_nt: TGTGCCAGCAGCTCAGTGGACTATGGCTACACCTTC; cdr3_aa: CASSSVDYGYTF
j_call: TRBJ2-6; cdr3_length: 18; v_call: TRBV7-3; clone_size: NA; d_call: NA; cdr3_nt: TGTGCCAGCAGCTCACTCTCACGGAGGGCCTCTGGGGCCAACGTCCTGACTTTC; cdr3_aa: CASSSLSRRASGANVLTF
j_call: TRBJ2-7; cdr3_length: 15; v_call: TRBV5-4; clone_size: NA; d_call: NA; cdr3_nt: TGTGCCAGCAGCTTGGGGGGGACTTCCTCTCGGGAGCAGTACTTC; cdr3_aa: CASSLGGTSSREQYF
j_call: TRBJ1-1; cdr3_length: 15; v_call: TRBV19; clone_size: NA; d_call: NA; cdr3_nt: TGTGCCAGTAGTATGTGGAGGGCCGTCAACACTGAAGCTTTCTTT; cdr3_aa: CASSMWRAVNTEAFF
j_call: TRBJ1-1; cdr3_length: 13; v_call: TRBV2; clone_size: NA; d_call: NA; cdr3_nt: TGTGCCAGCAGTGAGGTAGGGGCCAGGAAGGCTTTCTTT; cdr3_aa: CASSEVGARKAFF
j_call: TRBJ2-2; cdr3_length: 17; v_call: TRBV25-1; clone_size: NA; d_call: NA; cdr3_nt: TGTGCCAGCAGTCGTACCGGGTTTTACTCGAACACCGGGGAGCTGTTTTTT; cdr3_aa: CASSRTGFYSNTGELFF
j_call: TRBJ2-1; cdr3_length: 11; v_call: TRBV6-5; clone_size: NA; d_call: NA; cdr3_nt: TGTGCCAGCAGTTCGGGGCAGGGGTTGTTCTTC; cdr3_aa: CASSSGQGLFF
j_call: TRBJ2-7; cdr3_length: 17; v_call: TRBV7-2; clone_size: NA; d_call: NA; cdr3_nt: TGTGCCAGCAGCTTAGGCGCGGGCAATCGGCGAGCCTACGAGCAGTACTTC; cdr3_aa: CASSLGAGNRRAYEQYF
j_call: TRBJ2-7; cdr3_length: 14; v_call: TRBV7-8; clone_size: NA; d_call: TRBD1; cdr3_nt: TGTGCCAGCAGCTGGACAGGGAGTCCGGGGGAGCAGTACTTC; cdr3_aa: CASSWTGSPGEQYF
j_call: TRBJ1-2; cdr3_length: 15; v_call: TRBV7-9; clone_size: NA; d_call: NA; cdr3_nt: TGTGCCAGCAGCTTAGACCTGACGACAGCCTATGGCTACACCTTC; cdr3_aa: CASSLDLTTAYGYTF
j_call: TRBJ1-2; cdr3_length: 15; v_call: TRBV28; clone_size: NA; d_call: TRBD1; cdr3_nt: TGTGCCAGCAGTTTGGACAGGATCTCTAACTATGGCTACACCTTC; cdr3_aa: CASSLDRISNYGYTF
j_call: TRBJ2-7; cdr3_length: 14; v_call: TRBV5-1; clone_size: medium-sized; d_call: NA; cdr3_nt: TGCGCCAGCAGCTACGGGACTCTCTCCTACGAGCAGTACTTC; cdr3_aa: CASSYGTLSYEQYF
j_call: TRBJ1-6; cdr3_length: 17; v_call: TRBV21-1; clone_size: NA; d_call: NA; cdr3_nt: TGTGCCAGCAGCAAAGGCGGGAACAGCTCCTATAATTCACCCCTCCACTTT; cdr3_aa: CASSKGGNSSYNSPLHF
j_call: TRBJ1-1; cdr3_length: 14; v_call: TRBV7-8; clone_size: NA; d_call: TRBD1; cdr3_nt: TGTGCCAGCAGCCTCGACAGGGTGAGCACTGAAGCTTTCTTT; cdr3_aa: CASSLDRVSTEAFF
j_call: TRBJ2-6; cdr3_length: 16; v_call: TRBV19; clone_size: NA; d_call: NA; cdr3_nt: TGTGCCAGTAGTAAGATGGTGCAGGCTGGGGCCAACGTCCTGACTTTC; cdr3_aa: CASSKMVQAGANVLTF
j_call: TRBJ2-1; cdr3_length: 13; v_call: TRBV29-1; clone_size: NA; d_call: NA; cdr3_nt: TGCAGCGTTGAAGCTACCACCTACAATGAGCAGTTCTTC; cdr3_aa: CSVEATTYNEQFF
j_call: TRBJ2-2; cdr3_length: 14; v_call: TRBV30; clone_size: NA; d_call: TRBD2; cdr3_nt: TGTGCCTGGAAAGCGGGACGTAACACCGGGGAGCTGTTTTTT; cdr3_aa: CAWKAGRNTGELFF
j_call: TRBJ2-7; cdr3_length: 17; v_call: TRBV18; clone_size: few; d_call: NA; cdr3_nt: TGTGCCAGCTCACCACCGAACGGGGGATCGAACGGCTACGAGCAGTACTTC; cdr3_aa: CASSPPNGGSNGYEQYF
j_call: TRBJ2-1; cdr3_length: 16; v_call: TRBV7-9; clone_size: few; d_call: NA; cdr3_nt: TGTGCCAGCAGCGTTAATGAGGGCCTTTCCAGTTCTCCCCAGTTCTTC; cdr3_aa: CASSVNEGLSSSPQFF
j_call: TRBJ1-1; cdr3_length: 16; v_call: TRBV5-4; clone_size: NA; d_call: NA; cdr3_nt: TGTGCCAGCAGCTTTTGGCTGACAGGAGCGAACACTGAAGCTTTCTTT; cdr3_aa: CASSFWLTGANTEAFF
j_call: TRBJ1-1; cdr3_length: 16; v_call: TRBV19; clone_size: NA; d_call: NA; cdr3_nt: TGTGCCAGTAGTATTATCGAGGGGGGGCGGAGAACTGAAGCTTTCTTT; cdr3_aa: CASSIIEGGRRTEAFF
j_call: TRBJ1-2; cdr3_length: 15; v_call: TRBV7-9; clone_size: NA; d_call: NA; cdr3_nt: TGTGCCAGCAGCTACACGGACAGCTTTAACTATGGCTACACCTTC; cdr3_aa: CASSYTDSFNYGYTF
j_call: TRBJ2-3; cdr3_length: 16; v_call: TRBV19; clone_size: once; d_call: TRBD2; cdr3_nt: TGTGCCAGTAGTATCGGCGGAGCCGGGAGGACAGATACGCAGTATTTT; cdr3_aa: CASSIGGAGRTDTQYF
j_call: TRBJ1-4; cdr3_length: 13; v_call: TRBV27; clone_size: NA; d_call: NA; cdr3_nt: TGTGCCAGCAGGGGGGCCACTAATGAAAAACTGTTTTTT; cdr3_aa: CASRGATNEKLFF
j_call: TRBJ2-3; cdr3_length: 15; v_call: TRBV15; clone_size: NA; d_call: NA; cdr3_nt: TGTGCCACCAGCAGCCATAGAGGGTCACGAAATACGCAGTATTTT; cdr3_aa: CATSSHRGSRNTQYF
j_call: TRBJ1-2; cdr3_length: 15; v_call: TRBV29-1; clone_size: few; d_call: TRBD1; cdr3_nt: TGCAGCGTTGACCGGACAGGGAGGGGAAACTATGGCTACACCTTC; cdr3_aa: CSVDRTGRGNYGYTF
j_call: TRBJ2-7; cdr3_length: 13; v_call: TRBV10-2; clone_size: NA; d_call: TRBD1; cdr3_nt: TGCGCCATTAAAGACAGGGGCTCCTACGAGCAGTACTTC; cdr3_aa: CAIKDRGSYEQYF
j_call: TRBJ1-1; cdr3_length: 15; v_call: TRBV7-2; clone_size: NA; d_call: NA; cdr3_nt: TGTGCCAGCAGCTCCCAGGGGCTCATGAACACTGAAGCTTTCTTT; cdr3_aa: CASSSQGLMNTEAFF
j_call: TRBJ2-7; cdr3_length: 15; v_call: TRBV6-1; clone_size: NA; d_call: NA; cdr3_nt: TGTGCCAGCAGTGAAGCCGGGTTCGCCGGATCCGAGCAGTACTTC; cdr3_aa: CASSEAGFAGSEQYF
j_call: TRBJ2-7; cdr3_length: 14; v_call: TRBV28; clone_size: NA; d_call: TRBD1; cdr3_nt: TGTGCCAGCAGGGGTTACAGGGGATCGAGCGAGCAGTACTTC; cdr3_aa: CASRGYRGSSEQYF
j_call: TRBJ1-6; cdr3_length: 15; v_call: TRBV7-8; clone_size: NA; d_call: NA; cdr3_nt: TGTGCCAGCAGCACAGGACAGTGGGGTAATTCACCCCTCCACTTT; cdr3_aa: CASSTGQWGNSPLHF
j_call: TRBJ2-1; cdr3_length: 15; v_call: TRBV7-8; clone_size: NA; d_call: TRBD2; cdr3_nt: TGTGCCAGCAGCTCCATAGCGGGAAATGCGAATGAGCAGTTCTTC; cdr3_aa: CASSSIAGNANEQFF
j_call: TRBJ2-3; cdr3_length: 15; v_call: TRBV29-1; clone_size: few; d_call: NA; cdr3_nt: TGCAGCGCTACGACAGGAGCTCATAGCACAGATACGCAGTATTTT; cdr3_aa: CSATTGAHSTDTQYF
j_call: TRBJ1-1; cdr3_length: 14; v_call: TRBV7-9; clone_size: NA; d_call: TRBD1; cdr3_nt: TGTGCCAGCAGCCCAACACAGGGGAGGAAGGAAGCTTTCTTT; cdr3_aa: CASSPTQGRKEAFF
j_call: TRBJ1-2; cdr3_length: 10; v_call: TRBV29-1; clone_size: NA; d_call: NA; cdr3_nt: TGCAGCGTTACAGGGTCTGGCTACACCTTC; cdr3_aa: CSVTGSGYTF
j_call: TRBJ1-2; cdr3_length: 16; v_call: TRBV5-1; clone_size: NA; d_call: TRBD1; cdr3_nt: TGCGCCAGCAGCCCGGAAGGGACAGGGGGAGGCTATGGCTACACCTTC; cdr3_aa: CASSPEGTGGGYGYTF
j_call: TRBJ2-3; cdr3_length: 15; v_call: TRBV11-2; clone_size: NA; d_call: TRBD2; cdr3_nt: TGTGCCAGCAGCTTTTGGGGTAGCGGGGCGGATACGCAGTATTTT; cdr3_aa: CASSFWGSGADTQYF
j_call: TRBJ1-2; cdr3_length: 16; v_call: TRBV5-1; clone_size: once; d_call: TRBD1; cdr3_nt: TGCGCCAGCAGCTCCCGACAGGGATTCATTAACTATGGCTACACCTTC; cdr3_aa: CASSSRQGFINYGYTF